This TCR beta chain emerged from a study of T cell responses to AZD1222 COVID-19 vaccine. Notes on the study in general: Regions left unmutated in variants are reportedly the target of nearly half of spike-specific TCRs. It should be noted that donors were predominantly white British and more often female, and clonal diversity was possibly underestimated.

This CDR3 has 15 amino acids. The V gene's germline CDR1 is KGHSH and CDR2 LQKENI. Trimming at V came to 2 bases and at J to 6 bases, leaving 7 bases not matched to a gene. In the case of this clone: Its antigen is currently unknown.

Sequencing was performed with immunoSEQ multiplex PCR; in TCRdb, only in-frame clones are kept and a portion is missing. In the table there are about 150,000 clones, around 90% of which are singletons. V usage is TRBV18 and J usage is TRBJ2-3, with TRBD1 matching 8 bases. This specimen was peripheral blood, taken on day 0 of AZD1222 vaccination. This sequence was found in an adult in good health. CDR3 in amino acids: CASSPMDRARDTQYF. The CDR3 coding sequence is TGTGCCAGCTCACCAATGGACAGGGCGAGGGATACGCAGTATTTT. Supplemented by reference TRBV18 and TRBJ2-3, the full variable domain reads NAGVMQNPRHLVRRRGQEARLRCSPMKGHSHVYWYRQLPEEGLKFMVYLQKENIIDESGMPKERFSAEFPKEGPSILRIQQVVRGDSAAYFCASSPMDRARDTQYFGPGTRLTVL.